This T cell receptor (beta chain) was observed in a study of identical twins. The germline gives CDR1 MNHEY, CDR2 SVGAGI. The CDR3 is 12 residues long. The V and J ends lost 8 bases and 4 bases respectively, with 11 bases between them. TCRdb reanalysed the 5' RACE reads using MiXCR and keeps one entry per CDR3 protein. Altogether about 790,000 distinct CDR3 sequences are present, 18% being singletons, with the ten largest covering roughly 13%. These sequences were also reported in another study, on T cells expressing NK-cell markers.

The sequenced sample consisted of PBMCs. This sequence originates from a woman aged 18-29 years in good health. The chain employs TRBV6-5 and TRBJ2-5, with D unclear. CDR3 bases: TGTGCCAGCCGTAGACCGCCAGAGACCCAGTACTTC. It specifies CASRRPPETQYF.